Each of the 19 T cell receptor beta chains below was sequenced from the same sample in a study of T cells after yellow fever vaccination. TCRdb reanalysed the 5' RACE reads using MiXCR and keeps one entry per CDR3 protein. The data show a few hundred thousand distinct CDR3 sequences, with about 6.6% seen just once and around 17% held by the top ten. The sample was PBMCs, taken approximately 47 days after the first yellow fever vaccination. These TCRs come from a man between 18 and 29 years old who received the YFV17D yellow fever vaccine.

The chain couples TRBV6-1 to TRBJ2-7; the D gene is possibly TRBD1 (5 bases). The CDR3 is 15 amino acids. The V gene lost 5 bases and the J gene lost 3 bases, with 17 bases spanning the gap. CDR1 MNHNS and CDR2 SASEGT come from the germline V gene. CDR3 loop: CASSLRAGNFYEQYV. The CDR3 DNA reads TGTGCCAGCAGTCTCCGGGCAGGGAACTTCTACGAGCAGTACGTC.

J is TRBJ2-3 and V is TRBV7-3; D is possibly TRBD2 (7 bases). The germline V and J ends were trimmed by 8 bases and 2 bases, with 11 bases remaining between them. Germline V CDR1 and CDR2: SGHTA, FQGTGA. The CDR3 covers 13 residues. CDR3 residues: CASGGANTDTQYF. The DNA of the CDR3 is TGTGCCAGCGGGGGGGCGAACACAGATACGCAGTATTTT.

In its sample, this clonotype was seen a few times. The J gene is TRBJ2-7, the V gene TRBV27; TRBD1 might be the D (6 bases). The CDR3 consists of 14 residues. Per germline, CDR1 MNHEY and CDR2 SMNVEV (reference sequence). V lost 4 bases to trimming and J lost 0 bases, with 10 bases between them. CDR3 in amino acids: CASSSHRDSYEQYV. As DNA, the CDR3 is TGTGCCAGCAGTTCCCACAGGGACTCCTACGAGCAGTACGTC.

V usage is TRBV30 and J usage is TRBJ2-7; maybe TRBD1 (5 bases). Germline V gives CDR1 GTSNPN, CDR2 SVGIG (reference sequence). V lost 1 base, J lost 5 bases, and 6 bases lay in between. The CDR3 loop spans 11 amino acids. The DNA of the CDR3 is TGTGCCTGGAGTGGGGGCCACGAGCAGTACTTC. Its protein is CAWSGGHEQYF.

This clonotype has more than one count but fewer than ten. The DNA for the CDR3 is TGTGCCAGCAGTGAAGGGGGGCAGGCCGAAATAACGCAGTATTTT. This encodes CASSEGGQAEITQYF. The V gene is TRBV6-1, the J gene TRBJ2-3, with D maybe TRBD1 (6 bases). Trimming took off 1 base at V and 9 bases at J, with 17 bases between the two ends. The CDR3 is made up of 15 amino acids. Looked up from germline, CDR1 is MNHNS and CDR2 is SASEGT.

The table lists this clonotype with a few counts. V usage is TRBV5-1 and J usage is TRBJ1-2; tentative D call: TRBD1 (6 bases). The CDR3 has 14 amino acids. Germline lookup yields CDR1 SGHRS and CDR2 YFSETQ. The V gene lost 7 bases and the J gene lost 4 bases, with 17 bases spanning the gap. CDR3 sequence (DNA): TGCGCCAGCTCCACTACCGGGACACGCTATGGCTACACCTTC. Translated: CASSTTGTRYGYTF.

This clonotype came up a few times. The rearrangement uses TRBV7-8 and TRBJ2-5; D gene uncertain. CDR1 and CDR2 from the germline V gene are SGHVS and FQNEAQ. The CDR3 totals 14 residues. Trimming took 4 bases from V and 5 from J, leaving 14 bases between them. The CDR3: CASSWMSLQETQYF. The CDR3 nucleotides read TGTGCCAGCAGCTGGATGAGTCTACAGGAGACCCAGTACTTC.

This clonotype was seen more than once but under ten times. The junction departs from the called germline gene at one end, perhaps through a read error. The rearrangement uses TRBV20-1 and TRBJ2-5; 9 positions match TRBD1. The CDR3 has 16 residues. Germline CDR1 and CDR2: DFQATT and SNEGSKA (reference sequence). The CDR3 DNA reads as TGCTGTGCTAGATCGCTCTCGGACAGGGGCCAAGAGACCCAGTACTTC. Translating it yields CCARSLSDRGQETQYF.

This clonotype occurred many times. The chain employs TRBV5-1 and TRBJ2-7; 7 bases are shared with TRBD2. CDR1 is SGHRS, CDR2 YFSETQ, per germline. V gave up 4 bases and J gave up 2 bases; unmatched junction bases: 12. The CDR3 length is 16 residues. The CDR3 DNA is TGCGCCAGCAGCATACGTTGGGGCGGGGGACCCTACGAGCAGTACTTC. Protein: CASSIRWGGGPYEQYF.

This clonotype appeared a few times. The chain joins TRBV29-1 to TRBJ2-1, with TRBD2 identical over 10 bases. From germline, CDR1 is SQVTM and CDR2 ANQGSEA. The J segment lost 10 bases and the V segment lost 0 bases, leaving 12 bases of the junction unmatched. CDR3 length: 16 residues. DNA of the CDR3: TGCAGCGTTGAAGATTACGGAGTAGCGGGGGGCCGGGAGCAGTTCTTC. Protein product: CSVEDYGVAGGREQFF.

This chain connects TRBV12-3 or TRBV12-4 to TRBJ1-2, with D unresolved. The CDR3 is made up of 15 amino acids. V lost 6 bases to trimming and J lost 8 bases, with 22 bases between them. CDR3 region: CASSRAGPGPGGYTF. CDR3 DNA sequence: TGTGCCAGCAGCCGTGCGGGCCCGGGCCCGGGGGGCTACACCTTC.

This chain joins TRBV20-1 and TRBJ1-1, with unresolved D. The CDR3 length is 14 residues. Germline lookup yields CDR1 DFQATT and CDR2 SNEGSKA (reference sequence). V lost 3 bases to trimming and J lost 4 bases, with 15 bases between them. As DNA, the CDR3 is TGCAGTGCTAGTTCCATCTCCGGGAGCACTGAAGCTTTCTTT. Protein sequence: CSASSISGSTEAFF.

The V gene is TRBV18, the J gene TRBJ2-3; TRBD2 aligns across 12 bases. The V gene end was trimmed by 3 bases and the J gene end by 4 bases; junction bases not matched to a gene: 5. The CDR3 contains 16 residues. Germline CDR1 reads KGHSH; CDR2 reads LQKENI. CDR3 amino acids: CASSPQTSGGADTQYF. The CDR3, as DNA: TGTGCCAGCTCACCCCAGACTAGCGGGGGAGCAGATACGCAGTATTTT. Variable domain in full (rest from reference TRBV18 and TRBJ2-3): NAGVMQNPRHLVRRRGQEARLRCSPMKGHSHVYWYRQLPEEGLKFMVYLQKENIIDESGMPKERFSAEFPKEGPSILRIQQVVRGDSAAYFCASSPQTSGGADTQYFGPGTRLTVL.

This chain connects TRBV5-5 to TRBJ1-1; no clear D. Per the germline V gene, CDR1 is SGHKS and CDR2 is YYEKEE (reference sequence). This CDR3 region has 14 residues. V was trimmed by 0 bases and J by 3 bases, leaving 9 bases between them. The CDR3 region is CASSLGFYDTEAFF. The CDR3 nucleotides read TGTGCCAGCAGCTTGGGGTTCTACGACACTGAAGCTTTCTTT.

The V and J genes are TRBV20-1 and TRBJ1-2; a possible D gene is TRBD1 (6 bases). The CDR3 has 12 amino acids. Germline V gene sequence: CDR1 DFQATT, CDR2 SNEGSKA (reference sequence). Between the trimmed V and J ends, which lost 6 bases and 7 bases, there was a span of 15 bases. CDR3 nucleotide sequence: TGCAGTGCCCCTCAGGGGAGGAGTGGCTACACCTTC. Encoded protein: CSAPQGRSGYTF.

The rearrangement uses TRBV24-1 and TRBJ1-4; the D gene is possibly TRBD1 (5 bases). Germline V gene sequence: CDR1 KGHDR, CDR2 SFDVKD. The V gene lost 6 bases and the J gene lost 8 bases, with 15 bases spanning the gap. There are 14 residues in the CDR3. The CDR3 here is CATSPGKSPEKLFF. In DNA, the CDR3 is TGTGCCACCAGTCCAGGGAAGAGCCCAGAAAAACTGTTTTTT.

In DNA, the CDR3 is TGTGCCAGCTCACCTGCGGACACTTCGAACACTGAAGCTTTCTTT. It specifies CASSPADTSNTEAFF. V is TRBV18 and J is TRBJ1-1, with D tentatively TRBD1 (5 bases). There are 15 residues in the CDR3. Trimming stripped 3 bases from V and 1 base from J, with 12 bases between. The V gene's germline CDR1 is KGHSH and CDR2 LQKENI.

This clonotype was detected a few times. This chain joins TRBV9 and TRBJ1-4; no definite D call. CDR3 length equals 13 residues. CDR1 is SGDLS, CDR2 YYNGEE, per germline. V was cut by 0 bases and J by 7 bases, with 7 bases left in between. CDR3 in DNA: TGTGCCAGCAGCGTAGGAGGGTCTGAAAAACTGTTTTTT. Its protein product is CASSVGGSEKLFF.

This clonotype was seen a handful of times. This sequence joins TRBV10-3 and TRBJ2-3; D not resolved. Trimming pared 4 bases from V and 5 bases from J, leaving 4 bases between. Germline V gene data show CDR1 as ENHRY and CDR2 as SYGVKD. CDR3 length equals 11 residues. The CDR3 sequence is CAISAEDTQYF. The CDR3 nucleotides are TGTGCCATCAGTGCTGAAGATACGCAGTATTTT.